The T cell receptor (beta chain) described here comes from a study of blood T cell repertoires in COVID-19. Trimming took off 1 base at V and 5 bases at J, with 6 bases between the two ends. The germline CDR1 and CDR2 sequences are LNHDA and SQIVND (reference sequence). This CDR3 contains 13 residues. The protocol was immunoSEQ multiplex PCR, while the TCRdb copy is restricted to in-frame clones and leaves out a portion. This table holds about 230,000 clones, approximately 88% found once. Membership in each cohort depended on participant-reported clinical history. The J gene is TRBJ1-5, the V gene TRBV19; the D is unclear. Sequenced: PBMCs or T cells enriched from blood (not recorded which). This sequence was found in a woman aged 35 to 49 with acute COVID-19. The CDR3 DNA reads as TGTGCCAGTAGTATAGCGTCCCATCAGCCCCAGCATTTT. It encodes CASSIASHQPQHF.